This T cell receptor beta chain was sequenced during a study of human CD8 memory T cell subsets. Findings and caveats of the study: In stem-like memory T cells, Chao1 estimates suggested more diversity than in precursor exhausted T cells. Minimal repertoire overlap was seen between stem-like memory T cells and precursor exhausted T cells.

Total CD8+ T cells were enriched by a separation that was negative and magnetic. Making the TCR beta libraries relied on UMI-labeled 5' RACE. TCRdb reprocessed the 5' RACE reads and reports one entry per CDR3 protein, with no DNA. This table lists 6,000 to 8,500 distinct CDR3 sequences. Germline CDR1 and CDR2: MNHEY and SMNVEV (reference sequence). This CDR3 has 14 residues. With regard to this clonotype: Its antigen is as yet unknown.

The TCR comes from a human donor in good health. V and J are TRBV27 and TRBJ2-1; the TRBD1 assignment by TCRdb is unverifiable without DNA. Sequencing was carried out using CD8+ T cells from PBMCs. CDR3 loop: CASSPTGGNVAQFF.